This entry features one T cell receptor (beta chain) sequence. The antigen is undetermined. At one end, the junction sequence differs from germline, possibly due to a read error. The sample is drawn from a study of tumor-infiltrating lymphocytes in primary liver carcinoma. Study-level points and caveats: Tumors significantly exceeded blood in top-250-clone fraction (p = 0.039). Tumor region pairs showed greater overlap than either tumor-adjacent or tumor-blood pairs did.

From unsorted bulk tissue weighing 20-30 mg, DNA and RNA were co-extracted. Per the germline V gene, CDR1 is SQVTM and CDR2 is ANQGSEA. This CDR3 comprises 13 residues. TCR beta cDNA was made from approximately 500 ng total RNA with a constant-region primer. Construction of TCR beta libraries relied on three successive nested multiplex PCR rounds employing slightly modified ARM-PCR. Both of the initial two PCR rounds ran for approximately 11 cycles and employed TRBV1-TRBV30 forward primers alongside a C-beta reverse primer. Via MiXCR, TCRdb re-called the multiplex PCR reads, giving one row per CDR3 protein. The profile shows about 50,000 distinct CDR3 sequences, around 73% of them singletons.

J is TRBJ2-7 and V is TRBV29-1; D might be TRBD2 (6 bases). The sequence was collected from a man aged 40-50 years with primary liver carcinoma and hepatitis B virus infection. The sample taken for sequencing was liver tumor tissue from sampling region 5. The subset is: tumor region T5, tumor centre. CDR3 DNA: TGTAGCATTGCCGGGACTCCCCCCTACGAGCAGTACTTC. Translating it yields CSIAGTPPYEQYF.